A single sample gave rise to the 14 T cell receptor beta chains below, sequenced in a study of identical twins. TCRdb processed the 5' RACE reads anew with MiXCR; each CDR3 protein has one entry. The sample lists 450,000 or so distinct CDR3 sequences, 13% to 15% occurring once. These same records also appear under a second study, on yellow fever vaccine responses in identical twins.

Sequencing was carried out using CD4+ T cells sorted from blood. These receptors came from a woman aged 18-30 years in good health.

There are a few counts of this clonotype. V and J are TRBV12-3 or TRBV12-4 and TRBJ2-1; tentative D call: TRBD2 (5 bases). The ends were cut back, 5 bases at V and 10 bases at J, with 15 bases in the middle. CDR3 length equals 13 residues. The CDR3 loop is CASSIREPPEQFF. The CDR3 coding sequence is TGTGCCAGCAGTATAAGGGAGCCGCCGGAGCAGTTCTTC.

The V and J genes are TRBV12-3 or TRBV12-4 and TRBJ2-5; TRBD2 aligns across 9 bases. This CDR3 comprises 15 residues. J gave up 1 base and V 4 bases, and 4 bases lay outside the gene matches. The CDR3 sequence is CASSSAGGPQETQYF. CDR3 DNA sequence: TGTGCCAGCAGTTCCGCGGGAGGGCCCCAAGAGACCCAGTACTTC.

This clonotype was recorded only once. This chain links TRBV6-5 with TRBJ2-4; 7 bases map to TRBD1. Germline CDR1 is MNHEY and CDR2 is SVGAGI. The CDR3 runs 16 residues. V shed 4 bases, J shed 2 bases, and the junction held 8 bases outside the gene matches. Written as DNA, the CDR3 is TGTGCCAGCAGTTTGCCGACAGGGCCACCCAAAAACATTCAGTACTTC. Protein product: CASSLPTGPPKNIQYF.

This clonotype was seen a few times. The gene calls are TRBV28 and TRBJ2-1; possible D gene TRBD2, 5 bases. The germline CDR1 and CDR2 sequences are MDHEN and SYDVKM. V lost 7 bases, J lost 0 bases, and 10 bases lay in between. The CDR3 runs 14 residues. The CDR3 reads CASTEGSSYNEQFF. The CDR3, as DNA: TGTGCCAGCACCGAAGGGAGCTCCTACAATGAGCAGTTCTTC.

This clonotype showed up many times. The chain employs TRBV5-1 and TRBJ2-5; D may be TRBD1 or TRBD2 (5 bases each). The germline V and J ends were trimmed by 6 bases and 2 bases, with 14 bases remaining between them. Germline loops: CDR1 SGHRS, CDR2 YFSETQ. The CDR3 is 14 residues long. The CDR3 loop reads CASKPGTMQETQYF. CDR3 nucleotide sequence: TGCGCCAGCAAACCCGGGACCATGCAAGAGACCCAGTACTTC. Together with reference TRBV5-1 and TRBJ2-5, the CDR3 gives the full variable domain: KAGVTQTPRYLIKTRGQQVTLSCSPISGHRSVSWYQQTPGQGLQFLFEYFSETQRNKGNFPGRFSGRQFSNSRSEMNVSTLELGDSALYLCASKPGTMQETQYFGPGTRLLVL.

The rearrangement links TRBV21-1 to TRBJ2-7; the table's D call of TRBD2 was not tested on the DNA. TRBV21-1 is a listed pseudogene. The CDR3 runs 14 residues. In nucleotides, the CDR3 is TGTGCCAGCACCCTCGTTAACAACCCCTACGAGCAGTACTTC. It encodes CASTLVNNPYEQYF.

In this sample, this clonotype turned up a few times. The chain carries TRBV13 and TRBJ2-1; 8 bases fit TRBD2. The CDR3 spans 16 residues. CDR1 PRHDT and CDR2 FYEKMQ come from the germline V gene (reference sequence). With V trimmed by 3 bases and J by 0 bases, 4 bases remained unmatched. The CDR3 sequence: CASSFTGGYSYNEQFF. DNA of the CDR3: TGTGCCAGCAGCTTCACGGGGGGGTACTCCTACAATGAGCAGTTCTTC.

V and J are TRBV14 and TRBJ2-3; D is perhaps TRBD1 or TRBD2 (6 bases each). The CDR3 sequence is 15 residues long. V lost 4 bases and J lost 3, with 14 bases in between. Looked up from germline, CDR1 is SGHDN and CDR2 is FVKESK. The CDR3 protein is CASSPHRGDTDTQYF. The CDR3 DNA sequence: TGTGCCAGCAGCCCTCATAGGGGGGATACAGATACGCAGTATTTT.

This clonotype was seen a handful of times. J is TRBJ2-7 and V is TRBV7-9; 8 nucleotides align to TRBD1. Germline V CDR1 and CDR2: SEHNR, FQNEAQ (reference sequence). Trimming removed 2 bases from V and 0 bases from J; junction bases left unmatched: 3. The CDR3 contains 15 residues. The CDR3 DNA sequence: TGTGCCAGCAGCTTATCAGGGGGCGCCTCCTACGAGCAGTACTTC. It translates to CASSLSGGASYEQYF.

The V gene is TRBV12-3 or TRBV12-4, the J gene TRBJ2-7; weak D call: TRBD1 (5 bases). Deletions cut 3 bases from V and 1 base from J, with 13 bases between. This CDR3 is built from 15 residues. The chain's CDR3 is CASSLSGRASYEQYF. DNA for the CDR3: TGTGCCAGCAGTTTGTCCGGCAGGGCTTCCTACGAGCAGTACTTC.

The chain is built from TRBV20-1 and TRBJ2-1; 15 nucleotides line up with TRBD2. The CDR3 is 16 amino acids. V shed 0 bases, J shed 6 bases, and the junction held 3 bases outside the gene matches. Per germline, CDR1 DFQATT and CDR2 SNEGSKA (reference sequence). The CDR3 region is CSARDQGLAGGNEQFF. The CDR3 DNA reads as TGCAGTGCTAGAGACCAGGGACTAGCGGGGGGCAATGAGCAGTTCTTC.

This clonotype has at least ten counts. The J gene is TRBJ1-5, the V gene TRBV15; D is undetermined. CDR3 length: 15 amino acids. Trimming stripped 0 bases from V and 3 bases from J, with 9 bases between. In germline, CDR1 is LNHNV, CDR2 YYDKDF (reference sequence). CDR3 region: CATSRDGRNNQPQHF. CDR3 coding DNA: TGTGCCACCAGCAGAGATGGCAGGAACAATCAGCCCCAGCATTTT.

The chain employs TRBV19 and TRBJ2-1; TRBD1 matches 7 bases. V lost 4 bases to trimming and J lost 2 bases; unmatched junction nucleotides: 8. CDR1 and CDR2 from the germline V gene are LNHDA and SQIVND (reference sequence). CDR3 length equals 16 residues. CDR3 sequence: CASSTNRGPAYNEQFF. Written as DNA, the CDR3 is TGTGCCAGTAGTACAAACAGGGGCCCAGCCTACAATGAGCAGTTCTTC.

This clonotype was picked up many times. The CDR3 sequence: CASSQAGTYTDTQYF. CDR3 coding DNA: TGTGCCAGCAGCCAAGCAGGAACATACACAGATACGCAGTATTTT. V and J are TRBV14 and TRBJ2-3, with D unresolved. Germline CDR1 is SGHDN and CDR2 is FVKESK. V was clipped by 1 base and J by 2 bases, with 10 bases between them. CDR3 length: 15 amino acids.